The rows below give T cell receptor beta chains drawn from one sample of a study of blood T cells in healthy people across ages. Each CDR3 protein gets one entry after TCRdb re-called the 5' RACE reads with MiXCR. The repertoire holds around 800,000 distinct CDR3 sequences, with roughly 24% as singletons. These data also formed part of another study, on T cells of mothers and their children.

Sequencing was done on a sample of blood. The receptors were gathered from a boy younger than 18 in good health. Both conserved end residues are trimmed from each CDR3. The D gene is left open where the match is weak.

>TRBV28|TRBJ2-7|10|-
ASRSLNYEQY
>TRBV2|TRBJ1-1|12|TRBD1
ASSETGVGTEAF
>TRBV24-1|-|10|TRBD1
ATSDRDREQF
>TRBV12-3/TRBV12-4|TRBJ2-1|13|-
ASSLSGAAYNEQF
>TRBV7-9|TRBJ1-2|13|TRBD1
ASSSTGTGNYGYT
>TRBV7-3|TRBJ2-1|13|-
ASSLIMGSYNEQF
>TRBV20-1|TRBJ2-5|10|-
SALRSGETQY
>TRBV7-2|-|12|-
ASSLPRGYYEQY
>TRBV30|TRBJ1-6|10|-
AWTRVGSPLH
>TRBV28|TRBJ1-5|12|-
ASGGAQTNQPQH
>TRBV13|TRBJ1-2|11|-
ASRPLWDYGYT
>TRBV5-1|TRBJ2-2|13|TRBD1
ASSYGTGVTGELF
>TRBV7-2|TRBJ2-3|12|TRBD1
ASSSDRGEDTQY
>TRBV7-9|TRBJ2-6|13|TRBD1
ASNRQGGGANVLT
>TRBV20-1|TRBJ1-2|11|-
SADPGTENGYT
>TRBV7-2|TRBJ1-4|12|-
ASSSDGSFEKLF
>TRBV20-1|TRBJ2-7|11|-
GARDTTPLQQY
>TRBV5-4|TRBJ1-4|13|-
ASSLDGKGGEKLF
>TRBV12-3/TRBV12-4|TRBJ1-4|19|-
ASSSPGPRPLSSTRNEKLF
>TRBV7-3|TRBJ2-2|14|-
ASSSQGTANTGELF
>TRBV14|TRBJ2-7|12|-
ASSFGQLSYEQY
>TRBV7-9|TRBJ2-3|14|TRBD1
ASSLGTGGHTDTQY
>TRBV5-1|TRBJ2-5|15|TRBD2
ASSLMTSGGARETQY
>TRBV4-1|TRBJ1-1|15|TRBD1
ASSLLPAGGMNTEAF
>TRBV18|TRBJ2-5|13|TRBD1
ASSPGTGVSETQY
>TRBV12-3/TRBV12-4|TRBJ2-1|13|-
ASRSAQSSYNEQF
>TRBV7-9|TRBJ1-1|12|-
ASSRGTTDPEAF
>TRBV10-1|TRBJ2-5|14|TRBD2
ASSQPGLRGGETQY
>TRBV30|TRBJ2-1|13|-
AWRERAYSYNEQF
>TRBV12-3/TRBV12-4|TRBJ2-2|12|-
ASTPLGVGGELF
>TRBV29-1|TRBJ1-1|11|-
SVGEGLNTEAF
>TRBV28|TRBJ2-5|13|-
ASSLDPPGGETQY
>TRBV4-1|TRBJ2-7|13|TRBD1
ASSRGTAVSYEQY
>TRBV9|TRBJ2-1|15|TRBD2
ASSGALGLASYNEQF
>TRBV11-2|TRBJ2-3|12|TRBD2
ASNLAGLTDTQY
>TRBV25-1|TRBJ2-7|13|TRBD2
VSSDGVLAGYEQY
>TRBV5-6|-|11|-
ASSLTYGETQY
>TRBV6-1|TRBJ1-2|13|-
ASSDSHFFDYGYT
>TRBV10-3|TRBJ2-2|11|-
AARNGDAGELF
>TRBV5-1|TRBJ2-3|10|-
ASSLRPDTQY
>TRBV27|TRBJ2-5|13|-
ASRFGGGGQETQY
>TRBV9|TRBJ2-1|14|TRBD2
ASSVGLGLDSNEQF
>TRBV20-1|TRBJ1-4|9|-
SANTGEKLF
>TRBV7-2|TRBJ2-3|13|-
ASSLSGQSTDTQY
>TRBV29-1|TRBJ2-7|10|-
SVEVSPYEQY